The clone carrying this T cell receptor (beta chain) is a singleton in its sample. This sample was taken from a study of shared clonotypes between healthy human individuals. Healthy adults negative for HIV, lacking recent acute infections or vaccinations, served as donors. The authors distributed each subset's genomic DNA evenly over several immunoSEQ plates. Under the authors' procedure: Filtering differed since immunoSEQ provided only junctions, with no quality scores. The data were produced by immunoSEQ multiplex PCR, yet TCRdb's version contains in-frame clones alone and is incomplete. Clone size and V and J calls were adopted from that table, with D and trimming inferred from the DNA. The sample consists of roughly 100,000 clones, just over 65% of them appearing once. This CDR3 region has 13 residues. The germline V gene has CDR1 LNHDA and CDR2 SQIVND (reference sequence). V was cut by 0 bases and J by 4 bases, with 6 bases left in between.

Material for sequencing was memory CD8+ T cells sorted from blood. Specified subset: CD45RO+ cells pooled with CCR7-negative TemRA cells. The chain uses TRBV19 and TRBJ2-5, with TRBD2 as a possible D gene (5 bases). The receptor was isolated from a woman younger than 45 in good health. The DNA for the CDR3 is TGTGCCAGTAGTATAGATGCGGGAGAGACCCAGTACTTC. Amino acids: CASSIDAGETQYF.